This T cell receptor beta chain was sequenced for a study of blood T cell repertoires in COVID-19. Study as a whole: Sites in the United States, Italy and Spain provided acute and convalescent COVID-19 samples.

V dropped 2 bases and J dropped 8; count of bases not matched to a gene: 7. Germline loops: CDR1 KGHSH, CDR2 LQKENI. The CDR3 length is 15 residues. Produced via immunoSEQ multiplex PCR; TCRdb's table is partial and in-frame only. The sample includes 240,000 or so clones, 85% to 90% seen only once; the top ten take just over 0.85%. The receptor was isolated from a man aged 50 or older who had been exposed to COVID-19. V and J are TRBV18 and TRBJ1-1; 11 bases are a match to TRBD1. The sequenced material came from PBMCs or T cells enriched from blood (not recorded which). CDR3: CASSPWSDRGQEAFF. DNA for the CDR3: TGTGCCAGCTCACCATGGTCGGACAGGGGGCAGGAAGCTTTCTTT.